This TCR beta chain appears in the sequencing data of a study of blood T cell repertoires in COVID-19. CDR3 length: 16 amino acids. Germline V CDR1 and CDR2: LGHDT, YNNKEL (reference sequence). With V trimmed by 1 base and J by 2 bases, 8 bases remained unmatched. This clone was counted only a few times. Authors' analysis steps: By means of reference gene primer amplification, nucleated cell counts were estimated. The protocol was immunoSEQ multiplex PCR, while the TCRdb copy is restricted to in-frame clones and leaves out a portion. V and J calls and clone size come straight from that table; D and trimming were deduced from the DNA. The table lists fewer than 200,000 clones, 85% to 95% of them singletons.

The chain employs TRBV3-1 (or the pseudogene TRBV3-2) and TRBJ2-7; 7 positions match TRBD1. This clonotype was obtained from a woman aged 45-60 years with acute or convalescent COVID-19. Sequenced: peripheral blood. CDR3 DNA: TGTGCCAGCAGCCAAGCGGGACAGATTCCAGCCTACGAGCAGTACTTC. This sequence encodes CASSQAGQIPAYEQYF.